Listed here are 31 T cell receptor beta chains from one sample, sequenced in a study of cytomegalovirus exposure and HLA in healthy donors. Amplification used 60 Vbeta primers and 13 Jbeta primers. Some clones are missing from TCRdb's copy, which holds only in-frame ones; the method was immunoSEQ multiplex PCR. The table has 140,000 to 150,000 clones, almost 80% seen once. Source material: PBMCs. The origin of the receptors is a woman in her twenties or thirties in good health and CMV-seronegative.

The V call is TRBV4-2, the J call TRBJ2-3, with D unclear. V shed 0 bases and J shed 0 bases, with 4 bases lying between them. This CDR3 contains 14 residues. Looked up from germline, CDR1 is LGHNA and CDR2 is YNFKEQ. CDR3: CASSQDPSTDTQYF. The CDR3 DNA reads TGTGCCAGCAGCCAAGATCCGAGCACAGATACGCAGTATTTT.

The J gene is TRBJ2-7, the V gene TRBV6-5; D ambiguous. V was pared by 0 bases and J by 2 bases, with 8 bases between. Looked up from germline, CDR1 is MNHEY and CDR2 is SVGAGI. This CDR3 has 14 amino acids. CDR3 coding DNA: TGTGCCAGCAGTTACTCGAACAGTCCCTACGAGCAGTACTTC. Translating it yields CASSYSNSPYEQYF.

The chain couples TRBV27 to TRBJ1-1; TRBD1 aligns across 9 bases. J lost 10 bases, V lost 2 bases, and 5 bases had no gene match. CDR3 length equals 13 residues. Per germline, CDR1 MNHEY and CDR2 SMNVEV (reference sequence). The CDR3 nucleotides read TGTGCCAGCAGTTTACTACAGGGGGCCCGAGCTTTCTTT. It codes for CASSLLQGARAFF.

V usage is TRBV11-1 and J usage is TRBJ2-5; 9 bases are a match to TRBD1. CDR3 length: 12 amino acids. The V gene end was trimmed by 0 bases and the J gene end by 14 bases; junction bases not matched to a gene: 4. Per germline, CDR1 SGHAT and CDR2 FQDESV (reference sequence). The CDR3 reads CASSLAGTGLYF. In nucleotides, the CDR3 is TGTGCCAGCAGCTTAGCCGGGACAGGGTTATACTTC.

The CDR3 nucleotides read TGTGCCACCAGCAGAGGCGTCACCTCAACTAATGAAAAACTGTTTTTT. Its protein product is CATSRGVTSTNEKLFF. The gene calls are TRBV15 and TRBJ1-4; no clear D gene. This CDR3 has 16 residues. Trimming took 1 base from V and 0 from J, leaving 9 bases between them. CDR1 and CDR2 (germline): LNHNV, YYDKDF (reference sequence).

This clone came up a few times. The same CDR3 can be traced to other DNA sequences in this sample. As DNA, the CDR3 is TGTGCCAGCAGCCCCAGGGTGAACACTGAAGCTTTCTTT. Translation gives CASSPRVNTEAFF. V and J are TRBV6-6 and TRBJ1-1, with a tentative D call TRBD1 (5 bases). The V end lost 6 bases, the J end lost 0 bases, and 8 bases lay between the germline ends. Germline V gene lookup returns CDR1 MNHNY and CDR2 SVGAGI (reference sequence). The CDR3 is 13 residues long.

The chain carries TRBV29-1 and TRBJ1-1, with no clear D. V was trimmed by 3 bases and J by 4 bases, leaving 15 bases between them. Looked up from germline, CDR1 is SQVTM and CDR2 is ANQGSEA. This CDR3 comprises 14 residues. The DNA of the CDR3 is TGCAGCGTTGACCCCGTTCAGTCGGGCACTGAAGCTTTCTTT. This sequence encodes CSVDPVQSGTEAFF.

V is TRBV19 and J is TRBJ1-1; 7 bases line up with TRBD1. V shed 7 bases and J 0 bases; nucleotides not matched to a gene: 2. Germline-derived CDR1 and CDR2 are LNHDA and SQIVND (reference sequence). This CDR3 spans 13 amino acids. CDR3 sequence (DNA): TGTGCCAGTAATGACAGGGTGAACACTGAAGCTTTCTTT. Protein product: CASNDRVNTEAFF.

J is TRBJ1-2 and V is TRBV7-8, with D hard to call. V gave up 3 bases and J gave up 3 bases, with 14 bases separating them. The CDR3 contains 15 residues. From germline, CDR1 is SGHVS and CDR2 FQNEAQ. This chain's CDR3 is CASSFLHTADYGYTF. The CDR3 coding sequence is TGTGCCAGCAGCTTTCTACACACGGCGGACTATGGCTACACCTTC.

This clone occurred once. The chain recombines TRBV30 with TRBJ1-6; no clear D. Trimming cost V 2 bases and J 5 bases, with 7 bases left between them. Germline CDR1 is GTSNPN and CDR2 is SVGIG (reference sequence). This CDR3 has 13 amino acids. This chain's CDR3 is CAWSNGDNSPLHF. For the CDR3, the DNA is TGTGCCTGGAGTAACGGGGATAATTCACCCCTCCACTTT.

The CDR3 DNA reads as TGTGCCAGCAGCTTGGCTACCGATTATGGCTACACCTTC. Encoded protein: CASSLATDYGYTF. The rearrangement joins TRBV5-4 to TRBJ1-2; D is undetermined. Germline V gene lookup returns CDR1 SGHNT and CDR2 YYREEE (reference sequence). V lost 0 bases to trimming and J lost 5 bases, with 8 bases between them. The CDR3 is 13 amino acids.

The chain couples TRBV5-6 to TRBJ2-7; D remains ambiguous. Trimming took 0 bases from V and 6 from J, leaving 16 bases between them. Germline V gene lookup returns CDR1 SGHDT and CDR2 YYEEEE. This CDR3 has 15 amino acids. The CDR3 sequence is CASSLVPSGLGEQYF. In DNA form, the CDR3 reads TGTGCCAGCAGCTTGGTACCCTCCGGGTTGGGCGAGCAGTACTTC.

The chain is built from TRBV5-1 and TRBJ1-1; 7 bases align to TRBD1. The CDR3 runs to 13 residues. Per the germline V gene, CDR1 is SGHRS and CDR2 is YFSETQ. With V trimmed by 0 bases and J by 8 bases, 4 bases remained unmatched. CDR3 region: CASSLARGGEAFF. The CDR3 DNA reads TGCGCCAGCAGCTTGGCAAGAGGGGGCGAAGCTTTCTTT.

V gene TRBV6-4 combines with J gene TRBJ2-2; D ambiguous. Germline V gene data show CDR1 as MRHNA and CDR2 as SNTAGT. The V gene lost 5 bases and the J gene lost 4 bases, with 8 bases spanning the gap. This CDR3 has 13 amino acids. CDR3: CASSLQSTGELFF. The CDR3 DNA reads TGTGCCAGCAGTCTGCAGTCCACCGGGGAGCTGTTTTTT.

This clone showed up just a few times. The DNA for the CDR3 is TGCGCCAGCAGCTTGGGTCTTAGCTCCTACGAGCAGTACTTC. Its translation is CASSLGLSSYEQYF. This rearrangement joins TRBV5-1 to TRBJ2-7; the D is unclear. With 0 bases removed from V and 0 bases from J, the gap between germline ends came to 7 bases. Germline V gives CDR1 SGHRS, CDR2 YFSETQ. CDR3 size: 14 residues.

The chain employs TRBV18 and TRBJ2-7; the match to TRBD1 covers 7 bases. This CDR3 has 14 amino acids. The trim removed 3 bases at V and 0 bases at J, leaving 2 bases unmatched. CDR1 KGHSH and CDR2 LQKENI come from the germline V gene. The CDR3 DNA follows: TGTGCCAGCTCACCTGGACAGGACTCCTACGAGCAGTACTTC. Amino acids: CASSPGQDSYEQYF.

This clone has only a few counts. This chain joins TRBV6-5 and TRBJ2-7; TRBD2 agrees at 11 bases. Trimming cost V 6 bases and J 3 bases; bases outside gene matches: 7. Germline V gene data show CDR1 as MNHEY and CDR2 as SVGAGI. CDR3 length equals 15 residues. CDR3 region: CASRATGLAGYEQYF. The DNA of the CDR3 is TGTGCCAGCAGGGCAACTGGACTAGCGGGCTACGAGCAGTACTTC.

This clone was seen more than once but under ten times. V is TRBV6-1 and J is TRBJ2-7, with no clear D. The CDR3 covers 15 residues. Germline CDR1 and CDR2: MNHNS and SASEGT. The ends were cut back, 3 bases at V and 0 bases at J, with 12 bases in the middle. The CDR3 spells CASSESVLSSYEQYF. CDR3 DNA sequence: TGTGCCAGCAGTGAGTCGGTCCTAAGCTCCTACGAGCAGTACTTC.

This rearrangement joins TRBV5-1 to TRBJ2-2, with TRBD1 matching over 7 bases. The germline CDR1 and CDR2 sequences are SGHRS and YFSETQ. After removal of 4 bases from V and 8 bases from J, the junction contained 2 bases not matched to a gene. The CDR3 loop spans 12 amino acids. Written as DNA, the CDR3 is TGCGCCAGCAGCCGGGGACAGGGGGAGCTGTTTTTT. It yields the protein CASSRGQGELFF.

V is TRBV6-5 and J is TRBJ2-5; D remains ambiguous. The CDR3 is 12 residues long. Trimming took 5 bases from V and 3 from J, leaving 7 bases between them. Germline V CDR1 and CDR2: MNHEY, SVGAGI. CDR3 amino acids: CASSHLKETQYF. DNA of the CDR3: TGTGCCAGCAGTCACCTAAAAGAGACCCAGTACTTC.

CDR3 sequence reads: CASSLNRGPYEQYF. In DNA, the CDR3 is TGTGCCAGCAGCTTAAACAGGGGACCCTACGAGCAGTACTTC. This chain joins TRBV7-3 and TRBJ2-7; TRBD1 matches at 7 bases. Germline CDR1 is SGHTA and CDR2 is FQGTGA. The CDR3 has 14 residues. The J segment lost 2 bases and the V segment lost 1 base, leaving 2 bases of the junction unmatched.

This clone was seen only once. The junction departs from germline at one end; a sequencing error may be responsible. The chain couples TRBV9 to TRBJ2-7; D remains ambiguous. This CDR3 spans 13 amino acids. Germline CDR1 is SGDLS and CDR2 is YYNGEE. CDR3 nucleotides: TGTGCCAGCAGCGTAGCTTTCTCCTCCGAGCAGTACTTC. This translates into CASSVAFSSEQYF.

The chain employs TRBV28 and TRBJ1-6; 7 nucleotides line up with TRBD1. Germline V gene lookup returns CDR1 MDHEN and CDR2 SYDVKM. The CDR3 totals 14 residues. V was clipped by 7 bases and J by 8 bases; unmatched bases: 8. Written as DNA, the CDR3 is TGTGCCAGCACCAATAGACAGGGTTATTCACCCCTCCACTTT. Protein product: CASTNRQGYSPLHF.

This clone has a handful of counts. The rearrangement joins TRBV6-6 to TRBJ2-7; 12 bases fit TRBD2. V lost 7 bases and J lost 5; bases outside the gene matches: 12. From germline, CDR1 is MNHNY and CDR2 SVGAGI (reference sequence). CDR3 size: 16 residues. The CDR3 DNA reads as TGTGCCAGCAAGCTAGCGGGGGGGAGTTTTATCGACGAGCAGTACTTC. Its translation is CASKLAGGSFIDEQYF.

DNA for the CDR3: TGTGCCAGCAGCTTAGGACTAGCAACTAATGAAAAACTGTTTTTT. The encoded protein is CASSLGLATNEKLFF. J is TRBJ1-4 and V is TRBV7-9, with D unclear. This CDR3 comprises 15 residues. Germline V CDR1 and CDR2: SEHNR, FQNEAQ (reference sequence). V lost 1 base to trimming and J lost 0 bases, with 6 bases between them.

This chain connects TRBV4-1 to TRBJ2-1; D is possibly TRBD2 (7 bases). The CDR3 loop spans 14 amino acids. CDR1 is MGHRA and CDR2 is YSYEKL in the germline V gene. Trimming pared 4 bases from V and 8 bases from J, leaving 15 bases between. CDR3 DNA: TGCGCCAGCAGCCGGGGAGGGGGGGTGCATGAGCAGTTCTTC. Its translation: CASSRGGGVHEQFF.

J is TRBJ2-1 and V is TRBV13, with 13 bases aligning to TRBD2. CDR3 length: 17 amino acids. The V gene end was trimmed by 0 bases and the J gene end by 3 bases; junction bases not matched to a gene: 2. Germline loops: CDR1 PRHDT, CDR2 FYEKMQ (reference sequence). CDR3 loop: CASSLGRLAGGYNEQFF. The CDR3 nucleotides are TGTGCCAGCAGCTTAGGCAGACTAGCGGGGGGCTACAATGAGCAGTTCTTC.

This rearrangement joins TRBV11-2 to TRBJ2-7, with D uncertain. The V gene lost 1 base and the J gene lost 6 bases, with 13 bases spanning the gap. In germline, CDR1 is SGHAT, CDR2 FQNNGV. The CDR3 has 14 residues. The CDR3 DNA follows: TGTGCCAGCAGCTTAGCTCCTAGTTTGCGCGAGCAGTACTTC. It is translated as CASSLAPSLREQYF.

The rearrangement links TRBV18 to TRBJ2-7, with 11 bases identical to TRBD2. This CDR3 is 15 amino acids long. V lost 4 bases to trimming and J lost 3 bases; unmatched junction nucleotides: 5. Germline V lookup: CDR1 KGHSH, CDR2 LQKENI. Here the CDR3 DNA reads TGTGCCAGCTCACTCGGGACTAGCGGTCACTACGAGCAGTACTTC. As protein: CASSLGTSGHYEQYF.

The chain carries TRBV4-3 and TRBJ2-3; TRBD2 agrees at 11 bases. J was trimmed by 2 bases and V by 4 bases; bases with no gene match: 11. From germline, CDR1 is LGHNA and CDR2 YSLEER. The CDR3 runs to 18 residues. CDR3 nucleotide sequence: TGCGCCAGCAGCCCGGAGATCCTGACTAGCGGGGCCACAGATACGCAGTATTTT. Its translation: CASSPEILTSGATDTQYF.

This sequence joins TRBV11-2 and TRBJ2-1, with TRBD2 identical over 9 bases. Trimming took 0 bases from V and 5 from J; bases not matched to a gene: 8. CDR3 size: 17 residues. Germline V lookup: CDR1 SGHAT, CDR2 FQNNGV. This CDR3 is CASSLEVGRGGHNEQFF. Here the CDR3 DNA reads TGTGCCAGCAGCTTAGAAGTTGGGCGGGGGGGCCACAATGAGCAGTTCTTC.